Listed below are T cell receptor delta chains from one sample, sequenced in a study of gamma-delta T cells after stem cell transplantation. TCRdb repeated clone calling on the RT-PCR reads with CATT. Counted here are several hundred delta-chain clones, less than 1.5% occurring once; the ten biggest clones make up 42%. Sequenced sample: gamma-delta T cells. These receptor sequences come from a human donor. It is not recorded whose cells these are; they may come from a transplant donor. CDR3s include the opening cysteine and the closing phenylalanine or tryptophan. Each record gives: J gene, D gene, V gene, clone size, CDR3 DNA, CDR3 protein. A D gene is named only where the DNA matches it firmly. Size is omitted from some rows. Given values are once, few, many or a class for expanded clones.

>TRDJ1|TRDD2|TRDV1|.
TGTGCTCTTGGGGAACTTGGGCAATTCCTACCCATCGGACGGTGCTGGAGACACAAGACCGATAAACTCATCTTT
CALGELGQFLPIGRCWRHKTDKLIF
>TRDJ1|TRDD3|TRDV1|medium-sized
TGTGCTCTTTCCTGGGGGATACTCCGAGGCACCGATAAACTCATCTTT
CALSWGILRGTDKLIF
>TRDJ1|TRDD3|TRDV1|few
TGTGCTCTTGGGGAATGGGGGGGGATCGTCGGGATCGATAAACTCATCTTT
CALGEWGGIVGIDKLIF
>TRDJ3|TRDD3|TRDV2|few
TGTGCCTGTGACCGAATACTGGGGGATACATCCAGCTCCTGGGACACCCGACAGATGTTTTTC
CACDRILGDTSSSWDTRQMFF
>TRDJ1|TRDD3|TRDV2|.
TGTGCCTGTGACCTACTGGGGGATACTGCCGATAAACTCATCTTT
CACDLLGDTADKLIF
>TRDJ1|TRDD3|TRDV1|hyperexpanded
TGTGCTCTTGGGGAACTAAATCGTATATCGGAGCCCTACATGGACTGGGGGGATGATAAACTCATCTTT
CALGELNRISEPYMDWGDDKLIF
>TRDJ1|TRDD3|TRDV1|.
TGTGCTCTTGGGGAACGGTATGTCCATGTTAAAGCATTGGAGGTCGGACTGGGGGATTCTTACACCTCCGTTAAAAACACCGATAAACTCATCTTT
CALGERYVHVKALEVGLGDSYTSVKNTDKLIF
>TRDJ1|TRDD3|TRDV2|few
TGTGCCTGTGACCGGATGCTGGGGGATACGACCGATAAACTCATCTTT
CACDRMLGDTTDKLIF
>TRDJ1|TRDD3|TRDV2|.
TGTGCCTGTGATCAACTACTGGGGGATACTGCCGATAAACTCATCTTT
CACDQLLGDTADKLIF
>TRDJ1|.|TRDV2|large
TGTGCCTGTGACACCGGGGGACCCCATAAACTCATCTTT
CACDTGGPHKLIF
>TRDJ1|.|TRDV2|large
TGTGCCTGTGACACCGTTCAACAGGCCCGTACTGTTGGACGTGATCAAAACACCGATAAACTCATCTTT
CACDTVQQARTVGRDQNTDKLIF
>TRDJ2|.|TRDV1|few
TGTGCTCTTGGGGGGACCCTGGTTTTGTTGGGATATAGCAAGGTTTTTCGTAATGATGCCTGCGGTAGTGCTTTGACAGCACAACTCTTCTTT
CALGGTLVLLGYSKVFRNDACGSALTAQLFF